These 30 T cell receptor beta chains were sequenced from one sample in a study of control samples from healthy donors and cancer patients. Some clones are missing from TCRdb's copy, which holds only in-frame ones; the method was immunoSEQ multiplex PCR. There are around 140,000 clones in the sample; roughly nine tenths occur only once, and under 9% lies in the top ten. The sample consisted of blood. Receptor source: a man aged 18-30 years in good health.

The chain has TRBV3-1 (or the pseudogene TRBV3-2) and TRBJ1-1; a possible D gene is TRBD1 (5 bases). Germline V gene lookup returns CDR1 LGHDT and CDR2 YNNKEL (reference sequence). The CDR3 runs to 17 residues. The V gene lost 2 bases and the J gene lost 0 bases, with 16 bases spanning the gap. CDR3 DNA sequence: TGTGCCAGCAGCCAACCGTTATCCAGGGAAGTGAACACTGAAGCTTTCTTT. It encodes CASSQPLSREVNTEAFF.

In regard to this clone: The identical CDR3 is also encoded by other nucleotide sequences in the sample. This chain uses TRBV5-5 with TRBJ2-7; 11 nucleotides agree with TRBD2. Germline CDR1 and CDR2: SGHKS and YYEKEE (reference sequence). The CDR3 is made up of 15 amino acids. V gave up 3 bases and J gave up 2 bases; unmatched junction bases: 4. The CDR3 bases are TGTGCCAGCAGCTCGTTAGCGGGGGGGACCTACGAGCAGTACTTC. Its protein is CASSSLAGGTYEQYF.

CDR3 DNA sequence: TGTGCCAGCAGCGTACGACGCACCGGGGAGCTGTTTTTT. Translation gives CASSVRRTGELFF. V and J are TRBV9 and TRBJ2-2; D gene ambiguous. The CDR3 length is 13 residues. Between the trimmed V and J ends, which lost 1 base and 4 bases, there was a span of 5 bases. Per the germline V gene, CDR1 is SGDLS and CDR2 is YYNGEE.

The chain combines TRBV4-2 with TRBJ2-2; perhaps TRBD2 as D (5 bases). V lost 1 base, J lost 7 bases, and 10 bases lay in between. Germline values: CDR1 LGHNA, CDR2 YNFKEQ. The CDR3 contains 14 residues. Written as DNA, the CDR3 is TGTGCCAGCAGCCAAGTCGGGGAAGGCGGGGAGCTGTTTTTT. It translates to CASSQVGEGGELFF.

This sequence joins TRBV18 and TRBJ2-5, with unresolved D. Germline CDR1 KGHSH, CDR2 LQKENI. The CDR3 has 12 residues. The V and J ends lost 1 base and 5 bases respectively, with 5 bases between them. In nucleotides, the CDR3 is TGTGCCAGCTCACCACTAGGCGAGACCCAGTACTTC. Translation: CASSPLGETQYF.

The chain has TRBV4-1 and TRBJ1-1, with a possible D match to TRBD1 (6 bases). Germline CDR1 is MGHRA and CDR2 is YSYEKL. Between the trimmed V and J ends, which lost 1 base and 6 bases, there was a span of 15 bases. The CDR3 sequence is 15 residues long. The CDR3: CASSQVSPGASEAFF. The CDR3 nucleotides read TGCGCCAGCAGCCAAGTCTCTCCGGGGGCCTCTGAAGCTTTCTTT.

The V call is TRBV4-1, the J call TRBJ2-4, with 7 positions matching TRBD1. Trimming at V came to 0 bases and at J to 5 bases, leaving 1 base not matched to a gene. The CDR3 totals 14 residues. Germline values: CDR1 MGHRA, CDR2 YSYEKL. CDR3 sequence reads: CASSQEGGQNIQYF. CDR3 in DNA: TGCGCCAGCAGCCAAGAAGGGGGCCAAAACATTCAGTACTTC.

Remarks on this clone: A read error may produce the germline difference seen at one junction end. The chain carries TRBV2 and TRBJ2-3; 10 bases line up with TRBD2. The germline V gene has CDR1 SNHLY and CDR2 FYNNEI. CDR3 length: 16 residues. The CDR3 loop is CAGRKGASGGTDTQYF. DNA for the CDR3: TGTGCCGGCAGAAAGGGGGCTAGCGGGGGAACAGATACGCAGTATTTT.

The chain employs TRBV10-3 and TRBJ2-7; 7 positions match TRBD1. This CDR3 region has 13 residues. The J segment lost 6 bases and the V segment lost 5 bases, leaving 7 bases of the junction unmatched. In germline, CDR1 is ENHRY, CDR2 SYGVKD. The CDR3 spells CAISTTGWGEQYF. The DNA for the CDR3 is TGTGCCATCAGTACGACAGGGTGGGGCGAGCAGTACTTC.

The CDR3 nucleotides read TGTGCCAGCAGTTTATTCGGCGGCCTTAATGAAAAACTGTTTTTT. Protein product: CASSLFGGLNEKLFF. This rearrangement joins TRBV27 to TRBJ1-4, with unresolved D. The germline gives CDR1 MNHEY, CDR2 SMNVEV (reference sequence). CDR3 size: 15 residues. V was cut by 1 base and J by 4 bases, with 10 bases left in between.

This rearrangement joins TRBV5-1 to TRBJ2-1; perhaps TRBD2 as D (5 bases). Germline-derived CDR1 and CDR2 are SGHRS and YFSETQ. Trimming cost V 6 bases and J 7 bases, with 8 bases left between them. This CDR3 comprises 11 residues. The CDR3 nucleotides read TGCGCCAGCAAACTAGGGAATGAGCAGTTCTTC. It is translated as CASKLGNEQFF. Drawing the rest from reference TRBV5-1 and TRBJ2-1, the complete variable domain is KAGVTQTPRYLIKTRGQQVTLSCSPISGHRSVSWYQQTPGQGLQFLFEYFSETQRNKGNFPGRFSGRQFSNSRSEMNVSTLELGDSALYLCASKLGNEQFFGPGTRLTVL.

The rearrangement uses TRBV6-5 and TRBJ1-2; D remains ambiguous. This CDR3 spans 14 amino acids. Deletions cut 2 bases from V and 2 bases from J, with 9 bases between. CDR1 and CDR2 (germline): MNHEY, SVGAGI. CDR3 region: CASSYGELNYGYTF. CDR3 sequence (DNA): TGTGCCAGCAGTTACGGGGAATTAAACTATGGCTACACCTTC.

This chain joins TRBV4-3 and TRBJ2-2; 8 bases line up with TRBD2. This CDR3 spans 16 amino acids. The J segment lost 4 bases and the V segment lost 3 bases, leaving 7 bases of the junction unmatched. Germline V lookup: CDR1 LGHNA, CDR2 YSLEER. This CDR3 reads CASSHGRTSSTGELFF. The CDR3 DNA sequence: TGCGCCAGCAGCCATGGCAGGACTAGCTCCACCGGGGAGCTGTTTTTT.

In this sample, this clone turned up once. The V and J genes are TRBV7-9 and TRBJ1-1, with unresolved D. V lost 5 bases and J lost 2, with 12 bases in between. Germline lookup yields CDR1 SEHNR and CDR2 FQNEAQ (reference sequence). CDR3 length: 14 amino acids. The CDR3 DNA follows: TGTGCCAGCAGCCCTGATTTAGCCAACACTGAAGCTTTCTTT. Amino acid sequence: CASSPDLANTEAFF.

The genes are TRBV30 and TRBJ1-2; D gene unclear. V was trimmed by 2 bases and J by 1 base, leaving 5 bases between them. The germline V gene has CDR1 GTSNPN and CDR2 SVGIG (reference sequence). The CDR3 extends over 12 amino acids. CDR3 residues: CAWSYSNYGYTF. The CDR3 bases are TGTGCCTGGAGTTATAGTAACTATGGCTACACCTTC.

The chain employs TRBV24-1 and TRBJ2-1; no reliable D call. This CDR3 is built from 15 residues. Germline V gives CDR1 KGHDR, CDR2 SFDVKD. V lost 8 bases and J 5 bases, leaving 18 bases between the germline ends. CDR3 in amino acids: CATIAPPHVHNEQFF. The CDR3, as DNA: TGTGCCACCATAGCCCCACCACATGTCCACAATGAGCAGTTCTTC.

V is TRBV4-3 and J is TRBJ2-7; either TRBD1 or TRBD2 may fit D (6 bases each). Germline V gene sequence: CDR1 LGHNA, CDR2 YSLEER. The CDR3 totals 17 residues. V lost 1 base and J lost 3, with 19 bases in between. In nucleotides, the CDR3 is TGCGCCAGCAGCCAAGTGACCGGAGGGGGAGCCTTCTACGAGCAGTACTTC. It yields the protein CASSQVTGGGAFYEQYF.

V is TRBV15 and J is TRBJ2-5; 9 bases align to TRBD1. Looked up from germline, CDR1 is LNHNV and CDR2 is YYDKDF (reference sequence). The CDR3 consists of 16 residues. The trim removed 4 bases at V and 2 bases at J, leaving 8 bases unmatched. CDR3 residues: CATSTGQGLSQETQYF. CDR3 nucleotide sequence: TGTGCCACCAGCACAGGACAGGGGTTGTCACAAGAGACCCAGTACTTC.

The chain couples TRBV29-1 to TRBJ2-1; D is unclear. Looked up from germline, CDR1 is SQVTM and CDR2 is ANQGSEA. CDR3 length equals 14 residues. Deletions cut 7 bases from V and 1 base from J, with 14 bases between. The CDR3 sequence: CSGLFTLSYNEQFF. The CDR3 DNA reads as TGCAGCGGCCTTTTTACTTTATCCTACAATGAGCAGTTCTTC.

CDR3 protein: CAWSFKGTGASYGYTF. The CDR3 DNA reads as TGTGCCTGGAGTTTCAAAGGGACAGGGGCGTCCTATGGCTACACCTTC. The gene calls are TRBV30 and TRBJ1-2, with 10 bases lining up with TRBD1. The J segment lost 4 bases and the V segment lost 2 bases, leaving 10 bases of the junction unmatched. This CDR3 is 16 amino acids long. CDR1 and CDR2 from the germline V gene are GTSNPN and SVGIG (reference sequence).

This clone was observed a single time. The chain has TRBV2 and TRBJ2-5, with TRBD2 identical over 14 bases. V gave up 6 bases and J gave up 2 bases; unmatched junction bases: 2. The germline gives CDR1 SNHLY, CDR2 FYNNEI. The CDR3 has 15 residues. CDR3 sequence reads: CASRRTSGGQETQYF. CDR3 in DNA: TGTGCCAGCAGGAGGACTAGCGGGGGGCAAGAGACCCAGTACTTC.

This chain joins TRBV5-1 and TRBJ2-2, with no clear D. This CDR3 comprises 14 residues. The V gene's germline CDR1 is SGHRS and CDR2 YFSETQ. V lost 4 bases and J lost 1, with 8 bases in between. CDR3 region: CASSGSLNTGELFF. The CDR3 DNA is TGCGCCAGCAGCGGTAGCCTGAACACCGGGGAGCTGTTTTTT.

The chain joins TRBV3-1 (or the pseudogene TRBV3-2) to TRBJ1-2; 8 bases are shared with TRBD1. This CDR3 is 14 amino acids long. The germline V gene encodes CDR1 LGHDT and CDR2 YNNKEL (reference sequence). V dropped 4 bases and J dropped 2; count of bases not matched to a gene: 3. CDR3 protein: CASSRTGTNYGYTF. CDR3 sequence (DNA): TGTGCCAGCAGCCGGACAGGGACAAACTATGGCTACACCTTC.

CDR3 nucleotides: TGTGCCAGCAGCCCCGGGGGGACTAATCAGCCCCAGCATTTT. This encodes CASSPGGTNQPQHF. V usage is TRBV6-6 and J usage is TRBJ1-5; tentative D call: TRBD1 (5 bases). The CDR3 spans 14 residues. Between the trimmed V and J ends, which lost 6 bases and 4 bases, there was a span of 13 bases. Germline assignment: CDR1 MNHNY and CDR2 SVGAGI (reference sequence).

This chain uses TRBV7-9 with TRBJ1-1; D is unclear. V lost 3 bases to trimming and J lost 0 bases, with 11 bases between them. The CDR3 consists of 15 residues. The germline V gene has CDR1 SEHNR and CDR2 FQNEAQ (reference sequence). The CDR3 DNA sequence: TGTGCCAGCAGCTTTTGGCCAGCCATGAACACTGAAGCTTTCTTT. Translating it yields CASSFWPAMNTEAFF.

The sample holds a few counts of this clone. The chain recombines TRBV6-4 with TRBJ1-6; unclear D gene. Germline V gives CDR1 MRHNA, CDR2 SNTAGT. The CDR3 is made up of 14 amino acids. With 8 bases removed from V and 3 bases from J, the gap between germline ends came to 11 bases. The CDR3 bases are TGTGCCAGCCGGCCCCCAGACTATAATTCACCCCTCCACTTT. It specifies CASRPPDYNSPLHF.

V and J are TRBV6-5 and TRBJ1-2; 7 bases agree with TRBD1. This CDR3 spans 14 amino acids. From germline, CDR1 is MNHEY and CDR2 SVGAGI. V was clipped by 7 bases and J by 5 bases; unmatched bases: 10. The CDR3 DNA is TGTGCCAGCAACTTCGCAGGGGGTACATATGGCTACACCTTC. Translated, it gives CASNFAGGTYGYTF.

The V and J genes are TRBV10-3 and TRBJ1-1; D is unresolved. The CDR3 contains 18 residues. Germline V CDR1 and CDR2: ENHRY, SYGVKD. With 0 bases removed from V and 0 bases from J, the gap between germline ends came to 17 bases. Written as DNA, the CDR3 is TGTGCCATCAGTGAGTCGGCCGGGTATCGGCCCATGAACACTGAAGCTTTCTTT. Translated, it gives CAISESAGYRPMNTEAFF.

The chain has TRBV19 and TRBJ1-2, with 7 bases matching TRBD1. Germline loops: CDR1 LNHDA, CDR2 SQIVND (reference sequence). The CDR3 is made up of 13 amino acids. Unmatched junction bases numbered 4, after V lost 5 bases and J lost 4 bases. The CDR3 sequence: CASSPDRAYGYTF. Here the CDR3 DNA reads TGTGCCAGTAGTCCTGACAGGGCCTATGGCTACACCTTC. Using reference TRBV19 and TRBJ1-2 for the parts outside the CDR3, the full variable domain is DGGITQSPKYLFRKEGQNVTLSCEQNLNHDAMYWYRQDPGQGLRLIYYSQIVNDFQKGDIAEGYSVSREKKESFPLTVTSAQKNPTAFYLCASSPDRAYGYTFGSGTRLTVV.

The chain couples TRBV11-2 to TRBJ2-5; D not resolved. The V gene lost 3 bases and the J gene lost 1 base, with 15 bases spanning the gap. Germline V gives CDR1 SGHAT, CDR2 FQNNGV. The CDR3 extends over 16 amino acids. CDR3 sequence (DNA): TGTGCCAGCAGCTTGGAGTGGGAAAAGCGCCAAGAGACCCAGTACTTC. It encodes CASSLEWEKRQETQYF.